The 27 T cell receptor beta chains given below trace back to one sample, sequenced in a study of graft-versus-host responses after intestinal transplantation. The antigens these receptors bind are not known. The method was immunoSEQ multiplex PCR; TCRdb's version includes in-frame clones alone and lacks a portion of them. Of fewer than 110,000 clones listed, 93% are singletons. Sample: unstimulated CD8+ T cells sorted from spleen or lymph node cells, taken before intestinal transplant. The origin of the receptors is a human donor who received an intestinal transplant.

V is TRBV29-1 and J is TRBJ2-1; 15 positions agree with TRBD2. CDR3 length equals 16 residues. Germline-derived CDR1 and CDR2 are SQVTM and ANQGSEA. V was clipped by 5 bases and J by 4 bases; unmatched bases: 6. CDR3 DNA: TGCAGCGTTTCCGGACTAGCGGGGGGGCCGTACAATGAGCAGTTCTTC. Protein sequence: CSVSGLAGGPYNEQFF.

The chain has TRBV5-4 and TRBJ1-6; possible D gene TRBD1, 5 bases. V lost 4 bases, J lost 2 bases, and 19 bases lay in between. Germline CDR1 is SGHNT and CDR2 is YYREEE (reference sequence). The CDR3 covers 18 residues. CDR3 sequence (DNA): TGTGCCAGCAGCCCGGGCGGTGGAAGGGGCACCTATAATTCACCCCTCCACTTT. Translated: CASSPGGGRGTYNSPLHF.

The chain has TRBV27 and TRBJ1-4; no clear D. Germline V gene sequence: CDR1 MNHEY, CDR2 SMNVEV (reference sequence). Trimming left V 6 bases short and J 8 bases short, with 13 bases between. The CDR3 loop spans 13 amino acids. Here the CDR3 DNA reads TGTGCCAGCAGGATATCATCCCACGAAAAACTGTTTTTT. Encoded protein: CASRISSHEKLFF.

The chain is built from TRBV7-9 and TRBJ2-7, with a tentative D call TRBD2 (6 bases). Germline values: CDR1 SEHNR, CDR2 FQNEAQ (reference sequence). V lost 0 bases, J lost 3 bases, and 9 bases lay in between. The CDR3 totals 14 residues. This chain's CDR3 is CASSLARRGYEQYF. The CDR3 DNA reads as TGTGCCAGCAGCTTAGCTCGGCGGGGCTACGAGCAGTACTTC.

Here the CDR3 reads CSVWEDSPYEQYF. CDR3 nucleotides: TGCAGCGTGTGGGAGGACAGCCCCTACGAGCAGTACTTC. This rearrangement joins TRBV29-1 to TRBJ2-7; D is tentatively TRBD1 or TRBD2 (6 bases each). Germline V CDR1 and CDR2: SQVTM, ANQGSEA. V lost 6 bases, J lost 2 bases, and 14 bases lay in between. The CDR3 is 13 amino acids.

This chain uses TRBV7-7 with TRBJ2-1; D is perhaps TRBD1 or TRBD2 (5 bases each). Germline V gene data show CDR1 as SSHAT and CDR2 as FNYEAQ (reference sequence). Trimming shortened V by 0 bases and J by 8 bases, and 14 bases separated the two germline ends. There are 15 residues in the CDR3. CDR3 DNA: TGTGCCAGCAGCTTAGCTTTGGGGACGTACCATGAGCAGTTCTTC. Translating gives CASSLALGTYHEQFF.

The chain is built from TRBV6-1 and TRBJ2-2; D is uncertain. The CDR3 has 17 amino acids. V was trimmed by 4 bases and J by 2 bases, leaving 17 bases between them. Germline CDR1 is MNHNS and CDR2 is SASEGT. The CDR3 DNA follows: TGTGCCAGCAGTGGCTTCTCGAAAGTCATAAACACCGGGGAGCTGTTTTTT. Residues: CASSGFSKVINTGELFF.

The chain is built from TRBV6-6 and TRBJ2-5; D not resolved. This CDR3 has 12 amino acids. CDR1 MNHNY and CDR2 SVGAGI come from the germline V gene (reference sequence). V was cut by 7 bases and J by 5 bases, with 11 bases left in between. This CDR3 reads CASTLDGETQYF. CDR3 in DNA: TGTGCCAGCACCCTCGACGGGGAGACCCAGTACTTC.

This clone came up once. The CDR3 DNA reads as TGTGCGGGAGTGGCGGGGGGGCCGGGAGAGACCCAGTACTTC. Amino acid sequence: CAGVAGGPGETQYF. This sequence joins TRBV2 and TRBJ2-5, with 9 bases that match TRBD2. Per the germline V gene, CDR1 is SNHLY and CDR2 is FYNNEI. The CDR3 has 14 residues.

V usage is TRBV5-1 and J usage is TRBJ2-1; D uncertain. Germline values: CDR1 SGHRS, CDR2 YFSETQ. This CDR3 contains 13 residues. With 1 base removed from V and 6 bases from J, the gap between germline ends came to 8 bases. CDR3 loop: CASSLFGRNEQFF. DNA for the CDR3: TGCGCCAGCAGCTTGTTTGGCCGCAATGAGCAGTTCTTC.

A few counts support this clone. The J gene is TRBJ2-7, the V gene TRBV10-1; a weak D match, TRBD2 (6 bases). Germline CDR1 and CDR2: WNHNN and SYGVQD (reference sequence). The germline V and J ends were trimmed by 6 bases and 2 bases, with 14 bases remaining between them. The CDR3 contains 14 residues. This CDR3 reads CASSETSRTYEQYF. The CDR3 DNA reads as TGCGCCAGCAGCGAGACTAGTCGGACCTACGAGCAGTACTTC.

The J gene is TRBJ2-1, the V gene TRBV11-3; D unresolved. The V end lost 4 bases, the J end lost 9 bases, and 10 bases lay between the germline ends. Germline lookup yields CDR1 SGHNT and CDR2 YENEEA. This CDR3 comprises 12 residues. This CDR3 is CASSSTGREQFF. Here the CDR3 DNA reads TGTGCCAGCAGCTCGACTGGGCGTGAGCAGTTCTTC.

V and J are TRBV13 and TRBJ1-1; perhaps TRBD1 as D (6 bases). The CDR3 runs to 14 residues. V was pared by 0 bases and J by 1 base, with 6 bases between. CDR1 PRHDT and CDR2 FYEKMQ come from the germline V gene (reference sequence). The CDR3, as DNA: TGTGCCAGCAGCTTAGGACAGGGGAACACTGAAGCTTTCTTT. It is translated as CASSLGQGNTEAFF.

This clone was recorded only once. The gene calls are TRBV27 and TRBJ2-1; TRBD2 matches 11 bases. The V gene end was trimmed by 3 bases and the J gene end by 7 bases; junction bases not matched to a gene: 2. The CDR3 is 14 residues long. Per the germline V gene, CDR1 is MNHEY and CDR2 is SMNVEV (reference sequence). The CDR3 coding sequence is TGTGCCAGCAGTTTTAGCGGGGGGGGGAATGAGCAGTTCTTC. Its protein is CASSFSGGGNEQFF.

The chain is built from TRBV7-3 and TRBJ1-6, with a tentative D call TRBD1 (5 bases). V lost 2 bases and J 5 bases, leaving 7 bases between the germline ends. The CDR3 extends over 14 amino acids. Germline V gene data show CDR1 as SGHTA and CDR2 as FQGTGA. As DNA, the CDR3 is TGTGCCAGCAGCTTACAGGGAGATAATTCACCCCTCCACTTT. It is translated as CASSLQGDNSPLHF. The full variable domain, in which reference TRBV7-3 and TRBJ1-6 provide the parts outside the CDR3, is GAGVSQTPSNKVTEKGKYVELRCDPISGHTALYWYRQSLGQGPEFLIYFQGTGAADDSGLPNDRFFAVRPEGSVSTLKIQRTERGDSAVYLCASSLQGDNSPLHFGNGTRLTVT.

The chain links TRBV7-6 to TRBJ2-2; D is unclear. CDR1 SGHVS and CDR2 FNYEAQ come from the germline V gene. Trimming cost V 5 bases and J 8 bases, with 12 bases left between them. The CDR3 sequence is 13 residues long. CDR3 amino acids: CASSAAGWGELFF. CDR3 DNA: TGTGCCAGCAGCGCCGCTGGGTGGGGGGAGCTGTTTTTT.

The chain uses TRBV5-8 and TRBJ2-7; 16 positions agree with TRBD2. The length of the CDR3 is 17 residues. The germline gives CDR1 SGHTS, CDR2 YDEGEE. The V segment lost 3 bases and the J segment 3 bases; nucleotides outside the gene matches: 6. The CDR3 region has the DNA TGTGCCAGCAGCTCGGGACTAGCGGGGGGGATTTTCTACGAGCAGTACTTC. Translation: CASSSGLAGGIFYEQYF.

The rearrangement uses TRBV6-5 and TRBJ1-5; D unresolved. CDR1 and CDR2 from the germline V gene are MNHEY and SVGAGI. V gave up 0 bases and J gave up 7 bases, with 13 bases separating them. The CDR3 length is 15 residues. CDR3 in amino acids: CASSYSQEDQQPQHF. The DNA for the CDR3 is TGTGCCAGCAGTTACTCTCAGGAAGATCAGCAGCCCCAGCATTTT.

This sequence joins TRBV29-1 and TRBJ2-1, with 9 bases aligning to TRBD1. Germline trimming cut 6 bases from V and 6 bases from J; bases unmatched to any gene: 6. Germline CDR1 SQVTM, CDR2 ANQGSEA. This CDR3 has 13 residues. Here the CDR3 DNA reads TGCAGCGTAAACCGGGACAGGGCCAATGAGCAGTTCTTC. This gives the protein CSVNRDRANEQFF.

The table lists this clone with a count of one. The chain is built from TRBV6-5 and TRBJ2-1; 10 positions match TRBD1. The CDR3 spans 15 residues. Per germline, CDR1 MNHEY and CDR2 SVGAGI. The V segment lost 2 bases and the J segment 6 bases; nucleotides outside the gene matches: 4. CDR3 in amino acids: CASSYGGTGVNEQFF. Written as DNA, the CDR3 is TGTGCCAGCAGTTACGGTGGGACAGGGGTCAATGAGCAGTTCTTC.

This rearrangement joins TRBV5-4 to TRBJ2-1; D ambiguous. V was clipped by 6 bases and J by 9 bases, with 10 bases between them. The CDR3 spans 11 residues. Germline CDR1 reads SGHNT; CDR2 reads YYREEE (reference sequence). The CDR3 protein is CASISGGEQFF. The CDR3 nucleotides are TGTGCCAGCATATCGGGTGGTGAGCAGTTCTTC.

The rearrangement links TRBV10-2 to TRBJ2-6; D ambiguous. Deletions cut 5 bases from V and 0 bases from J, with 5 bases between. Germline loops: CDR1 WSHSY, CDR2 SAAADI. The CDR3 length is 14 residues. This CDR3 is CASSPASGANVLTF. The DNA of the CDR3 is TGCGCCAGCAGTCCTGCCTCTGGGGCCAACGTCCTGACTTTC.

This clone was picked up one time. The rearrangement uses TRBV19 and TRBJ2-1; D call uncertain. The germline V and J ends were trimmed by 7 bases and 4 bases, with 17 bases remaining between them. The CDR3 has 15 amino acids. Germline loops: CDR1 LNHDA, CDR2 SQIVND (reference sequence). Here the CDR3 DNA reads TGTGCCAGTACCTCAGACTCAACAAGTTACAATGAGCAGTTCTTC. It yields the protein CASTSDSTSYNEQFF.

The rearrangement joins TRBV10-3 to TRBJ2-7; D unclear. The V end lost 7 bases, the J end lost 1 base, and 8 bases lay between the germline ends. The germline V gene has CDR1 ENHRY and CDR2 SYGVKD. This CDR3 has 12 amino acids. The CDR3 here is CAINSESYEQYF. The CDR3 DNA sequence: TGTGCCATCAATTCGGAGTCCTACGAGCAGTACTTC.

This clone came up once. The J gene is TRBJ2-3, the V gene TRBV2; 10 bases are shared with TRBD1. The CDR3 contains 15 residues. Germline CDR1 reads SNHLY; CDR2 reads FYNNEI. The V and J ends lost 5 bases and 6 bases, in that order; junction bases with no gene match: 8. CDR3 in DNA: TGTGCCAGCAGTAAAGGGACAGGGGAGGGCGATACGCAGTATTTT. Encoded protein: CASSKGTGEGDTQYF.

The CDR3 bases are TGTGCCAGCAGCCGCAGCTGGGGACAGAGTAACTCCTACGAGCAGTACTTC. It yields the protein CASSRSWGQSNSYEQYF. The rearrangement links TRBV2 to TRBJ2-7, with 7 nucleotides matching TRBD1. The CDR3 sequence is 17 residues long. Germline CDR1 is SNHLY and CDR2 is FYNNEI. After removal of 6 bases from V and 0 bases from J, the junction contained 14 bases not matched to a gene.

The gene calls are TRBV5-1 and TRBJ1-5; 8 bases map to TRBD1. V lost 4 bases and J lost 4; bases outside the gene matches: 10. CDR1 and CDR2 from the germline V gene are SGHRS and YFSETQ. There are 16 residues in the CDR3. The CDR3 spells CASSPDRGRYNQPQHF. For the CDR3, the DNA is TGCGCCAGCAGCCCAGACAGGGGTAGGTATAATCAGCCCCAGCATTTT. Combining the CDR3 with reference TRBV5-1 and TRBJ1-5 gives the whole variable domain KAGVTQTPRYLIKTRGQQVTLSCSPISGHRSVSWYQQTPGQGLQFLFEYFSETQRNKGNFPGRFSGRQFSNSRSEMNVSTLELGDSALYLCASSPDRGRYNQPQHFGDGTRLSIL.